These 14 T cell receptor beta chains were all obtained from the same sample, sequenced in a study of T cells in Graves' hyperthyroidism and ophthalmopathy. Using RNA transcripts as the source, TCR beta CDR3 regions were amplified. First-round RT-PCR targeting the TCR CDR3 was performed with the HTBI primer set. TCRdb reanalysed the multiplex PCR reads using MiXCR and keeps one entry per CDR3 protein. The sample records about 400,000 distinct CDR3 sequences, about 15% being singletons. Sequenced input: blood. These receptors were obtained from a young man with Graves' ophthalmopathy.

The table lists this clonotype with many counts. V is TRBV12-5 and J is TRBJ2-2; no reliable D call. The germline V gene encodes CDR1 LGHNT and CDR2 FRNRAP. The length of the CDR3 is 12 residues. Trimming removed 6 bases from V and 7 bases from J, with 9 bases in between. The CDR3 reads CASGRQDGELFF. The CDR3 coding sequence is TGTGCTAGTGGCCGACAAGACGGGGAGCTGTTTTTT.

The V and J genes are TRBV18 and TRBJ1-2, with TRBD1 matching over 9 bases. V was pared by 4 bases and J by 2 bases, with 5 bases of the junction left unmatched. This CDR3 is 15 amino acids long. Germline V gene lookup returns CDR1 KGHSH and CDR2 LQKENI. The CDR3 DNA is TGTGCCAGCTCACAGGAGACAGGGGGAAACTATGGCTACACCTTC. Its protein is CASSQETGGNYGYTF.

This clonotype was counted a few times. V and J are TRBV6-5 and TRBJ1-6; no reliable D call. This CDR3 spans 15 amino acids. V lost 3 bases and J lost 3, with 9 bases in between. The germline V gene has CDR1 MNHEY and CDR2 SVGAGI. As DNA, the CDR3 is TGTGCCAGCAGTTATGCAGTTCTCTATAATTCACCCCTCCACTTT. Protein: CASSYAVLYNSPLHF.

This clonotype was counted ten times or more. This chain uses TRBV12-3 or TRBV12-4 with TRBJ2-7; D is perhaps TRBD2 (6 bases). Trimming removed 3 bases at V and 0 bases at J, with 9 bases between. The CDR3 has 14 amino acids. The CDR3: CASSFSGNSYEQYF. CDR3 nucleotides: TGTGCCAGCAGTTTTAGCGGCAACTCCTACGAGCAGTACTTC.

The chain links TRBV3-1 to TRBJ2-1, with 8 positions matching TRBD2. The CDR3 is 14 amino acids. V trimming: 4 bases; J trimming: 9 bases; junction bases outside the gene matches: 8. Germline assignment: CDR1 LGHDT and CDR2 YNNKEL (reference sequence). This chain's CDR3 is CASSPRGGVSEQFF. CDR3 sequence (DNA): TGTGCCAGCAGCCCCCGGGGGGGGGTCAGTGAGCAGTTCTTC.

At least ten counts were recorded for this clonotype. This rearrangement joins TRBV27 to TRBJ1-4; D gene ambiguous. Germline V CDR1 and CDR2: MNHEY, SMNVEV (reference sequence). CDR3 length equals 16 residues. V lost 2 bases, J lost 0 bases, and 10 bases lay in between. The CDR3 spells CASSLGLGATNEKLFF. The CDR3, as DNA: TGTGCCAGCAGTTTAGGGCTTGGGGCAACTAATGAAAAACTGTTTTTT.

This clonotype was seen many times. The J gene is TRBJ2-3, the V gene TRBV12-3 or TRBV12-4, with D hard to call. V lost 2 bases and J lost 5, with 14 bases in between. The CDR3 contains 15 residues. The CDR3 region is CASSLSADLGDTQYF. The CDR3, as DNA: TGTGCCAGCAGTTTAAGTGCCGACCTAGGAGATACGCAGTATTTT.

This clonotype was detected only a few times. J is TRBJ2-1 and V is TRBV4-1, with 8 bases identical to TRBD2. Trimming cost V 4 bases and J 0 bases; bases outside gene matches: 5. The CDR3 consists of 16 residues. Germline CDR1 and CDR2: MGHRA and YSYEKL. CDR3 region: CASSRWLAGSYNEQFF. The CDR3 DNA sequence: TGCGCCAGCAGCCGATGGCTAGCGGGCTCCTACAATGAGCAGTTCTTC.

The sample holds many counts of this clonotype. The V gene is TRBV12-3 or TRBV12-4, the J gene TRBJ1-6; D unclear. Trimming took off 3 bases at V and 5 bases at J, with 8 bases between the two ends. The CDR3 spans 14 residues. This CDR3 reads CASSFGRDNSPLHF. In DNA, the CDR3 is TGTGCCAGCAGTTTCGGTAGGGATAATTCACCCCTCCACTTT.

The gene calls are TRBV5-8 and TRBJ1-5; D call uncertain. Trimming removed 2 bases from V and 2 bases from J, with 11 bases in between. CDR3 length: 15 residues. From germline, CDR1 is SGHTS and CDR2 YDEGEE. CDR3 residues: CASSFGVVGNQPQHF. In DNA form, the CDR3 reads TGTGCCAGCAGCTTTGGGGTGGTGGGCAATCAGCCCCAGCATTTT.

This clonotype occurred many times. The chain recombines TRBV18 with TRBJ2-1; 7 bases agree with TRBD2. The CDR3 spans 16 residues. Trimming took 5 bases from V and 2 from J; bases not matched to a gene: 9. Per the germline V gene, CDR1 is KGHSH and CDR2 is LQKENI. The CDR3 nucleotides read TGTGCCAGCTCAGGACGGACTAGTCAGACCTACAATGAGCAGTTCTTC. Its protein product is CASSGRTSQTYNEQFF.

This clonotype was recorded many times. V gene TRBV7-9 combines with J gene TRBJ1-1, with D possibly being TRBD1 (6 bases). Trimming stripped 3 bases from V and 4 bases from J, with 12 bases between. The CDR3 is made up of 14 amino acids. Per germline, CDR1 SEHNR and CDR2 FQNEAQ (reference sequence). The CDR3 loop reads CASSFEQGTTEAFF. Written as DNA, the CDR3 is TGTGCCAGCAGCTTCGAGCAGGGGACCACTGAAGCTTTCTTT.

The sample holds many counts of this clonotype. V and J are TRBV3-1 and TRBJ1-2; D is ambiguous. Trimming pared 4 bases from V and 7 bases from J, leaving 16 bases between. The CDR3 runs 14 residues. Germline V gives CDR1 LGHDT, CDR2 YNNKEL (reference sequence). DNA of the CDR3: TGTGCCAGCAGCCCACGGGCCCTTTTGGGTGGCTACACCTTC. Protein sequence: CASSPRALLGGYTF.

This clonotype appeared many times. This chain uses TRBV5-1 with TRBJ2-5, with 7 bases aligning to TRBD1. The CDR3 is 14 residues long. The V and J ends lost 4 bases and 1 base, in that order; junction bases with no gene match: 4. The V gene's germline CDR1 is SGHRS and CDR2 YFSETQ. The DNA for the CDR3 is TGCGCCAGCAGCAACAGGGGACCCCAAGAGACCCAGTACTTC. It is translated as CASSNRGPQETQYF.